The 9 T cell receptor beta chains presented below share a single source sample, sequenced in a study of T cells in Graves' hyperthyroidism and ophthalmopathy. TCR beta CDR3 region amplification was performed from RNA transcripts. Carried out on the TCR CDR3, a first-round RT-PCR used the HTBI primer set. TCRdb re-called the multiplex PCR reads through MiXCR, storing one row per CDR3 protein. Found here are roughly 700,000 distinct CDR3 sequences, around 16% of them singletons; the top ten hold around 15%. Material: blood. The receptors come from a man aged 50 to 60 with Graves' hyperthyroidism.

This clonotype was observed a handful of times. The chain has TRBV6-1 and TRBJ1-6; TRBD1 matches 7 bases. V shed 7 bases, J shed 4 bases, and the junction held 4 bases outside the gene matches. Germline V CDR1 and CDR2: MNHNS, SASEGT. This CDR3 comprises 14 residues. CDR3 sequence (DNA): TGTGCCAGCAAGACAGGGATGTATAATTCACCCCTCCACTTT. Protein product: CASKTGMYNSPLHF.

This clonotype was observed at least ten times. The V gene is TRBV20-1, the J gene TRBJ1-5, with D maybe TRBD1 (5 bases). CDR1 is DFQATT, CDR2 SNEGSKA, per germline (reference sequence). The CDR3 is made up of 15 amino acids. V lost 0 bases and J lost 4, with 13 bases in between. CDR3 DNA: TGCAGTGCTAGAGAGCCCGGGGGGGGAAATCAGCCCCAGCATTTT. This gives the protein CSAREPGGGNQPQHF.

This clonotype was observed a handful of times. The chain couples TRBV7-6 to TRBJ2-7; D is unclear. This CDR3 contains 15 residues. V was pared by 1 base and J by 2 bases, with 12 bases between. From germline, CDR1 is SGHVS and CDR2 FNYEAQ. CDR3: CASSLEGSETYEQYF. CDR3 DNA sequence: TGTGCCAGCAGCTTAGAGGGCAGCGAGACCTACGAGCAGTACTTC.

This clonotype was observed a few times. The chain employs TRBV7-2 and TRBJ2-5; D is uncertain. The CDR3 loop spans 14 amino acids. Trimming shortened V by 6 bases and J by 2 bases, and 13 bases separated the two germline ends. Germline assignment: CDR1 SGHTA and CDR2 FQGNSA. CDR3 sequence reads: CASSYRLIQETQYF. DNA of the CDR3: TGTGCCAGCAGTTACAGACTGATTCAAGAGACCCAGTACTTC.

The table lists this clonotype with many counts. The rearrangement links TRBV7-2 to TRBJ1-6; the D is unclear. Germline assignment: CDR1 SGHTA and CDR2 FQGNSA. CDR3 length equals 11 residues. Trimming left V 6 bases short and J 5 bases short, with 2 bases between. CDR3 in amino acids: CASRNNSPLHF. CDR3 bases: TGTGCCAGCAGGAATAATTCACCCCTCCACTTT.

This clonotype has at least ten counts. CDR3 in DNA: TGTGCCAGCAGGACCGGGACAGGGGCCCACGAGCAGTACTTC. It encodes CASRTGTGAHEQYF. V usage is TRBV2 and J usage is TRBJ2-7, with 10 bases fitting TRBD1. Germline V gives CDR1 SNHLY, CDR2 FYNNEI. The V and J ends lost 6 bases and 5 bases, in that order; junction bases with no gene match: 7. The CDR3 length is 14 residues.

There are many counts of this clonotype. This chain uses TRBV12-3 or TRBV12-4 with TRBJ2-7; no firm D call. This CDR3 contains 14 residues. V gave up 3 bases and J gave up 1 base, with 10 bases separating them. As DNA, the CDR3 is TGTGCCAGCAGTTTGAACGGGCAGTCCTACGAGCAGTACTTC. Protein product: CASSLNGQSYEQYF.

This clonotype was recorded a few times. J is TRBJ2-5 and V is TRBV25-1; TRBD2 matches 8 bases. Germline V gives CDR1 MGHDK, CDR2 SYGVNS. Trimming cost V 8 bases and J 7 bases; bases outside gene matches: 12. The CDR3 extends over 14 amino acids. In DNA, the CDR3 is TGTGCCAGCTCTTACGGGACTAGTATCGGGACCCAGTACTTC. It encodes CASSYGTSIGTQYF.

This clonotype was seen ten or more times. This rearrangement joins TRBV12-3 or TRBV12-4 to TRBJ2-7, with TRBD2 matching 10 bases. The CDR3 contains 14 residues. Unmatched junction bases numbered 6, after V lost 6 bases and J lost 4 bases. The chain's CDR3 is CASRILAGDYEQYF. The DNA of the CDR3 is TGTGCCAGCAGGATTCTAGCGGGAGATTACGAGCAGTACTTC.